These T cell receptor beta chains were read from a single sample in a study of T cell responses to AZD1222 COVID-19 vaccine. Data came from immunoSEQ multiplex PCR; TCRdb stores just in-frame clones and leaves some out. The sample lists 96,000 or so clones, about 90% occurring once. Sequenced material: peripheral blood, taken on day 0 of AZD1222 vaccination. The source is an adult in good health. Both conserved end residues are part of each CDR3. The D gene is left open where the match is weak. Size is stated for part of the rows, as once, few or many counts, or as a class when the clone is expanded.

CDR3nt: TGTGCCAGCAGCCCATCAGGACTAGCGGGGTGGGGATCAACCAATGAGCAGTTCTTC
CDR3aa: CASSPSGLAGWGSTNEQFF
abundance: .
v_gene: TRBV7-3
d_gene: TRBD2
j_gene: TRBJ2-1

CDR3nt: TGTGCCAGCAGAAGCGGACAGAACACCGGGGAGCTGTTTTTT
CDR3aa: CASRSGQNTGELFF
abundance: few
v_gene: TRBV6-5
d_gene: .
j_gene: TRBJ2-2

CDR3nt: TGTGCCAGCAGTTTATACTTGTCCTCCGGGCACACTGAAGCTTTCTTT
CDR3aa: CASSLYLSSGHTEAFF
abundance: .
v_gene: TRBV28
d_gene: .
j_gene: TRBJ1-1

CDR3nt: TGTGCCAGCAGCCCCCGACAGGGTAGCCAAGAGACCCAGTACTTC
CDR3aa: CASSPRQGSQETQYF
abundance: .
v_gene: TRBV7-2
d_gene: TRBD1
j_gene: TRBJ2-5

CDR3nt: TGTGCCACCAGCAGAGTCCAATCAAGCGCGGGAAACACCATATATTTT
CDR3aa: CATSRVQSSAGNTIYF
abundance: .
v_gene: TRBV15
d_gene: .
j_gene: TRBJ1-3

CDR3nt: TGTGCCAGAAGCTTGGAGGGGGCGCGTCGGGCCAACGTCCTGACTTTC
CDR3aa: CARSLEGARRANVLTF
abundance: .
v_gene: TRBV5-3
d_gene: TRBD1
j_gene: TRBJ2-6

CDR3nt: TGTGCCAGTAGTGACCAGCGTAGGTATGGCTACACCTTC
CDR3aa: CASSDQRRYGYTF
abundance: few
v_gene: TRBV19
d_gene: .
j_gene: TRBJ1-2

CDR3nt: TGTGCCAGCAGCGTCGAGGGGCTGGGGAATTCACCCCTCCACTTT
CDR3aa: CASSVEGLGNSPLHF
abundance: once
v_gene: TRBV9
d_gene: .
j_gene: TRBJ1-6

CDR3nt: TGTGCCAGCAGTGAAGGAGTGCTCTCCTACAATGAGCAGTTCTTC
CDR3aa: CASSEGVLSYNEQFF
abundance: .
v_gene: TRBV2
d_gene: .
j_gene: TRBJ2-1

CDR3nt: TGTGCCAGCAGCGCAGGGAACACTGAAGCTTTCTTT
CDR3aa: CASSAGNTEAFF
abundance: once
v_gene: TRBV2
d_gene: .
j_gene: TRBJ1-1

CDR3nt: TGTGCCAGCAGCCAGCTCCTAGCAGGAAGCTCCTACGAGCAGTACTTC
CDR3aa: CASSQLLAGSSYEQYF
abundance: .
v_gene: TRBV4-2
d_gene: .
j_gene: TRBJ2-7

CDR3nt: TGTGCCAGCAGTACGGGACTACCTCCGGGAGAGACCCAGTACTTC
CDR3aa: CASSTGLPPGETQYF
abundance: once
v_gene: TRBV6-5
d_gene: TRBD2
j_gene: TRBJ2-5

CDR3nt: TGTGCCAGTGAGGGGGCCGGGAACACTGAAGCTTTCTTT
CDR3aa: CASEGAGNTEAFF
abundance: .
v_gene: TRBV28
d_gene: TRBD1
j_gene: TRBJ1-1

CDR3nt: TGTGCCAGCAGCGTAGGGCGCGGACTAGCGAGCACAGATACGCAGTATTTT
CDR3aa: CASSVGRGLASTDTQYF
abundance: once
v_gene: TRBV9
d_gene: TRBD2
j_gene: TRBJ2-3

CDR3nt: TGTGCCAGCAGCTTAGAAGGCAGGAGTTCACCCCTCCACTTT
CDR3aa: CASSLEGRSSPLHF
abundance: .
v_gene: TRBV7-2
d_gene: .
j_gene: TRBJ1-6

CDR3nt: TGTGCCAGCAGCTTACATCAGGGGGCGAGCACCGGGGAGCTGTTTTTT
CDR3aa: CASSLHQGASTGELFF
abundance: .
v_gene: TRBV7-3
d_gene: TRBD1
j_gene: TRBJ2-2

CDR3nt: TGTGCCAGCAGCCCAGAGGCGGGATCCTACAATGAGCAGTTCTTC
CDR3aa: CASSPEAGSYNEQFF
abundance: .
v_gene: TRBV4-2
d_gene: .
j_gene: TRBJ2-1

CDR3nt: TGTGCCAGCTCACCAGCGGGCACGAGCTCCTACAATGAGCAGTTCTTC
CDR3aa: CASSPAGTSSYNEQFF
abundance: .
v_gene: TRBV18
d_gene: .
j_gene: TRBJ2-1

CDR3nt: TGTGCCAGCAGCCAGAGCGGAGCCTCTGGGGCCAACGTCCTGACTTTC
CDR3aa: CASSQSGASGANVLTF
abundance: .
v_gene: TRBV7-3
d_gene: .
j_gene: TRBJ2-6

CDR3nt: TGTGCCAGCAGCTCGGCCCCGCGGGGCTACACCTTC
CDR3aa: CASSSAPRGYTF
abundance: .
v_gene: TRBV28
d_gene: .
j_gene: TRBJ1-2

CDR3nt: TGTGCCAGCAGGACCAACCTCGGGACAGGGGAAATGGGCAATCAGCCCCAGCATTTT
CDR3aa: CASRTNLGTGEMGNQPQHF
abundance: .
v_gene: TRBV28
d_gene: TRBD1
j_gene: TRBJ1-5

CDR3nt: TGTGCCAGCAGCCAAGAAATGCCGGGGGGGGGCAAAGAGACCCAGTACTTC
CDR3aa: CASSQEMPGGGKETQYF
abundance: few
v_gene: TRBV4-2
d_gene: TRBD2
j_gene: TRBJ2-5

CDR3nt: TGTGCCAGCAGCCCGGATGAGCAGTTCTTC
CDR3aa: CASSPDEQFF
abundance: .
v_gene: TRBV2
d_gene: .
j_gene: TRBJ2-1

CDR3nt: TGTGCCAGCAGTGAAGCCGGGGCCGCGCCCTACGAGCAGTACTTC
CDR3aa: CASSEAGAAPYEQYF
abundance: .
v_gene: TRBV6-1
d_gene: .
j_gene: TRBJ2-7

CDR3nt: TGTGCCAGCAGTCCCGGACAGGCAAGCTACACTGAAGCTTTCTTT
CDR3aa: CASSPGQASYTEAFF
abundance: .
v_gene: TRBV27
d_gene: TRBD1
j_gene: TRBJ1-1

CDR3nt: TGTGCCAGCGGGGTCTCAGGACAGGGTAGAGAGACCCAGTACTTC
CDR3aa: CASGVSGQGRETQYF
abundance: .
v_gene: TRBV2
d_gene: TRBD1
j_gene: TRBJ2-5

CDR3nt: TGTGCCAGCAGCCGTCGGGAGGGAGTAGATGAAAAACTGTTTTTT
CDR3aa: CASSRREGVDEKLFF
abundance: .
v_gene: TRBV7-2
d_gene: .
j_gene: TRBJ1-4

CDR3nt: TGTGCCAGCAGCTTACCAGGGCTGTACGAGCAGTACTTC
CDR3aa: CASSLPGLYEQYF
abundance: .
v_gene: TRBV7-2
d_gene: .
j_gene: TRBJ2-7

CDR3nt: TGTGCCAGCAGTTTAACCCGGGACACCCACAATACGCAGTATTTT
CDR3aa: CASSLTRDTHNTQYF
abundance: .
v_gene: TRBV28
d_gene: .
j_gene: TRBJ2-3

CDR3nt: TGTGCCAGCAGCCCTGACAGGGAGTCTCGCACAGATACGCAGTATTTT
CDR3aa: CASSPDRESRTDTQYF
abundance: .
v_gene: TRBV9
d_gene: TRBD1
j_gene: TRBJ2-3

CDR3nt: TGTGCCAGCAGTTCGACAGGGGTGGAGACCCAGTACTTC
CDR3aa: CASSSTGVETQYF
abundance: .
v_gene: TRBV12-3/TRBV12-4
d_gene: TRBD1
j_gene: TRBJ2-5

CDR3nt: TGTGCCACCAGTGATTTGCAAGGGGATGGGGCAGAGACCCAGTACTTC
CDR3aa: CATSDLQGDGAETQYF
abundance: .
v_gene: TRBV24-1
d_gene: .
j_gene: TRBJ2-5

CDR3nt: TGTGCCAGCACCACACTTGGTACTGTAGCCAACGTCCTGACTTTC
CDR3aa: CASTTLGTVANVLTF
abundance: .
v_gene: TRBV27
d_gene: .
j_gene: TRBJ2-6

CDR3nt: TGTGCCAGCAGCTTAGGGGGGAAGGCGCAGTACTTC
CDR3aa: CASSLGGKAQYF
abundance: .
v_gene: TRBV7-9
d_gene: .
j_gene: TRBJ2-7

CDR3nt: TGCAGCGCACATTCGGACAGACCCTACGAGCAGTACTTC
CDR3aa: CSAHSDRPYEQYF
abundance: .
v_gene: TRBV29-1
d_gene: .
j_gene: TRBJ2-7

CDR3nt: TGTGCCAGCAGTTTCAGGGGGAACACTGAAGCTTTCTTT
CDR3aa: CASSFRGNTEAFF
abundance: .
v_gene: TRBV27
d_gene: .
j_gene: TRBJ1-1

CDR3nt: TGTGCCAGTAGTAGACAGGACCTAAAAAACATTCAGTACTTC
CDR3aa: CASSRQDLKNIQYF
abundance: .
v_gene: TRBV19
d_gene: .
j_gene: TRBJ2-4

CDR3nt: TGTGCCAGCAGTCCCCAGGCAGCGGGAGCCCACGAGCAGTACTTC
CDR3aa: CASSPQAAGAHEQYF
abundance: .
v_gene: TRBV6-5
d_gene: TRBD2
j_gene: TRBJ2-7

CDR3nt: TGTGCCTGGAGTGTAGGGAATGAACTAGCGGGTTTTAATGAGCAGTTCTTC
CDR3aa: CAWSVGNELAGFNEQFF
abundance: .
v_gene: TRBV30
d_gene: TRBD2
j_gene: TRBJ2-1

CDR3nt: TGTGCCATCAGGGGGGGCGGGAATGAGCAGTTCTTC
CDR3aa: CAIRGGGNEQFF
abundance: .
v_gene: TRBV10-3
d_gene: .
j_gene: TRBJ2-1

CDR3nt: TGTGCCACCAGGGGGCATCATGAGCAGTTCTTC
CDR3aa: CATRGHHEQFF
abundance: .
v_gene: TRBV2
d_gene: TRBD1
j_gene: TRBJ2-1

CDR3nt: TGTGCCTCTGGAGGTGAAATCTACGAGCAGTACTTC
CDR3aa: CASGGEIYEQYF
abundance: .
v_gene: TRBV27
d_gene: .
j_gene: TRBJ2-7

CDR3nt: TGTGCCAGCAGCTTAGTCTCCGCTAGCGGGCATGAGCAGTTCTTC
CDR3aa: CASSLVSASGHEQFF
abundance: .
v_gene: TRBV11-2
d_gene: TRBD2
j_gene: TRBJ2-1

CDR3nt: TGTGCCAGCTCACCAAACCCCCCGGACTCTGGAAACACCATATATTTT
CDR3aa: CASSPNPPDSGNTIYF
abundance: .
v_gene: TRBV18
d_gene: .
j_gene: TRBJ1-3

CDR3nt: TGTGCCACCCAGAGGGACGGACTTAATTCACCCCTCCACTTT
CDR3aa: CATQRDGLNSPLHF
abundance: .
v_gene: TRBV19
d_gene: .
j_gene: TRBJ1-6

CDR3nt: TGTGCCAGCTCACCACGACAGGGGGCGGTTTCTGAAGCTTTCTTT
CDR3aa: CASSPRQGAVSEAFF
abundance: .
v_gene: TRBV18
d_gene: TRBD1
j_gene: TRBJ1-1

CDR3nt: TGTGCCAGCAGCCCCGGACAGGTTGAAGCTTTCTTT
CDR3aa: CASSPGQVEAFF
abundance: few
v_gene: TRBV4-2
d_gene: TRBD1
j_gene: TRBJ1-1

CDR3nt: TGTGCCAGCAGCGCACACAGGGGTGAGGACTATGGCTACACCTTC
CDR3aa: CASSAHRGEDYGYTF
abundance: once
v_gene: TRBV3-1/TRBV3-2
d_gene: TRBD1
j_gene: TRBJ1-2

CDR3nt: TGTGCCAGCAGCCTTCTGGACAGGTACAATGAGCAGTTCTTC
CDR3aa: CASSLLDRYNEQFF
abundance: .
v_gene: TRBV28
d_gene: TRBD1
j_gene: TRBJ2-1

CDR3nt: TGTGCCAGCAGCTTAGATGGCCAGGGCGGGGAGCTGTTTTTT
CDR3aa: CASSLDGQGGELFF
abundance: .
v_gene: TRBV11-2
d_gene: .
j_gene: TRBJ2-2

CDR3nt: TGTGCCAGTAGTTCGTTCGGGGCCGGGAGCTCCTACAATGAGCAGTTCTTC
CDR3aa: CASSSFGAGSSYNEQFF
abundance: .
v_gene: TRBV19
d_gene: .
j_gene: TRBJ2-1

CDR3nt: TGCGCCAGCAGCCCACCCGGGACTACCACCTCCTACGAGCAGTACTTC
CDR3aa: CASSPPGTTTSYEQYF
abundance: .
v_gene: TRBV5-1
d_gene: TRBD2
j_gene: TRBJ2-7

CDR3nt: TGTGCCAGCAGCTTGGGCAGGTGGGACACTGAAGCTTTCTTT
CDR3aa: CASSLGRWDTEAFF
abundance: once
v_gene: TRBV7-3
d_gene: .
j_gene: TRBJ1-1

CDR3nt: TGTGCCAGTAGCACAACAGGGGGCCGTCAGCCCCAGCATTTT
CDR3aa: CASSTTGGRQPQHF
abundance: .
v_gene: TRBV19
d_gene: TRBD1
j_gene: TRBJ1-5

CDR3nt: TGCGCCAGCAGCTTGGGATACGAGCAGTACTTC
CDR3aa: CASSLGYEQYF
abundance: .
v_gene: TRBV5-1
d_gene: .
j_gene: TRBJ2-7

CDR3nt: TGTGCCAGCAGCGTAGAATACAGGGGCTTCGGCTACACCTTC
CDR3aa: CASSVEYRGFGYTF
abundance: .
v_gene: TRBV9
d_gene: TRBD1
j_gene: TRBJ1-2

CDR3nt: TGTGCCAGCTGGGGCAGCGACACCTCGGATACGCAGTATTTT
CDR3aa: CASWGSDTSDTQYF
abundance: .
v_gene: TRBV5-6
d_gene: .
j_gene: TRBJ2-3

CDR3nt: TGTGCCAGCAACGCTGTGCGGGATAGCAATCAGCCCCAGCATTTT
CDR3aa: CASNAVRDSNQPQHF
abundance: .
v_gene: TRBV21-1
d_gene: .
j_gene: TRBJ1-5

CDR3nt: TGTGCCAGCAGTGAAGAACAGGGGGGCGGGGCCAACGTCCTGACTTTC
CDR3aa: CASSEEQGGGANVLTF
abundance: .
v_gene: TRBV6-1
d_gene: TRBD1
j_gene: TRBJ2-6

CDR3nt: TGTGCCAGCAGTACCCCGGACACTTTGAACACTGAAGCTTTCTTT
CDR3aa: CASSTPDTLNTEAFF
abundance: .
v_gene: TRBV28
d_gene: .
j_gene: TRBJ1-1